The 8 T cell receptor beta chains given below trace back to one sample, sequenced in a study of cytomegalovirus exposure and HLA in healthy donors. This PCR relied on a set of 60 Vbeta primers and 13 Jbeta primers. The data were produced by immunoSEQ multiplex PCR, yet TCRdb's version contains in-frame clones alone and is incomplete. This table has approximately 110,000 clones, roughly three quarters appearing once. Sequencing used PBMCs. These receptors originate from a man in his forties or fifties in good health and CMV-seropositive.

This clone was observed a few times. V and J are TRBV7-8 and TRBJ1-4; D remains unclear. Trimming cost V 7 bases and J 0 bases, with 18 bases left between them. The CDR3 runs 17 residues. The germline CDR1 and CDR2 sequences are SGHVS and FQNEAQ. Here the CDR3 DNA reads TGTGCCAGCACGGAGCTTAGTCGGCCTGCAACTAATGAAAAACTGTTTTTT. It is translated as CASTELSRPATNEKLFF. The full variable domain, completed using reference TRBV7-8 and TRBJ1-4, is GAGVSQSPRYKVAKRGQDVALRCDPISGHVSLFWYQQALGQGPEFLTYFQNEAQLDKSGLPSDRFFAERPEGSVSTLKIQRTQQEDSAVYLCASTELSRPATNEKLFFGSGTQLSVL.

The chain is built from TRBV2 and TRBJ2-5; 14 nucleotides align to TRBD2. Germline assignment: CDR1 SNHLY and CDR2 FYNNEI. J was trimmed by 5 bases and V by 9 bases; bases with no gene match: 5. The CDR3 is 14 amino acids. The CDR3 nucleotides are TGTGCCAGTGGGACTAGCGGGAGTCACGAGACCCAGTACTTC. The encoded protein is CASGTSGSHETQYF.

This chain joins TRBV6-5 and TRBJ1-4; D gene ambiguous. This CDR3 is 14 amino acids long. CDR1 is MNHEY and CDR2 is SVGAGI in the germline V gene. Trimming removed 8 bases from V and 4 bases from J, with 14 bases in between. The DNA for the CDR3 is TGTGCCAGCGGATTCTTCGGGGTTAATGAAAAACTGTTTTTT. Protein: CASGFFGVNEKLFF.

This clone has a single count. The rearrangement links TRBV9 to TRBJ2-7; a possible D gene is TRBD2 (6 bases). The CDR3 sequence is 14 residues long. Germline assignment: CDR1 SGDLS and CDR2 YYNGEE. Trimming took off 3 bases at V and 4 bases at J, with 14 bases between the two ends. The chain's CDR3 is CASSGGIRAYEQYF. The CDR3, as DNA: TGTGCCAGCAGCGGCGGGATTCGGGCTTACGAGCAGTACTTC.

The rearrangement joins TRBV6-5 to TRBJ2-7; 12 nucleotides line up with TRBD2. Per germline, CDR1 MNHEY and CDR2 SVGAGI. J gave up 6 bases and V 2 bases, and 5 bases lay outside the gene matches. CDR3 length: 15 residues. The CDR3: CASSYVTSGSSEQYF. In DNA form, the CDR3 reads TGTGCCAGCAGTTACGTGACTAGCGGGAGCAGCGAGCAGTACTTC.

The count of this clone is one. The chain uses TRBV27 and TRBJ1-4, with 7 bases that match TRBD1. The length of the CDR3 is 16 residues. Germline values: CDR1 MNHEY, CDR2 SMNVEV (reference sequence). The V and J ends lost 5 bases and 3 bases, in that order; junction bases with no gene match: 9. The CDR3 nucleotides read TGTGCCAGCAGTGACAGGGTGTCGGAATCTAATGAAAAACTGTTTTTT. This codes for CASSDRVSESNEKLFF. Full variable domain (outside the CDR3, taken from reference TRBV27 and TRBJ1-4): EAQVTQNPRYLITVTGKKLTVTCSQNMNHEYMSWYRQDPGLGLRQIYYSMNVEVTDKGDVPEGYKVSRKEKRNFPLILESPSPNQTSLYFCASSDRVSESNEKLFFGSGTQLSVL.

This clone turned up a few times. The chain has TRBV29-1 and TRBJ1-2, with D possibly matching TRBD1 (5 bases). Germline CDR1 reads SQVTM; CDR2 reads ANQGSEA. The germline V and J ends were trimmed by 1 base and 3 bases, with 12 bases remaining between them. The CDR3 is 14 residues long. CDR3 sequence (DNA): TGCAGCGTTGAAGGAGGAACGACAGACTATGGCTACACCTTC. Its protein is CSVEGGTTDYGYTF.

The chain couples TRBV6-5 to TRBJ2-7; 9 nucleotides match TRBD1. Germline CDR1 reads MNHEY; CDR2 reads SVGAGI. The CDR3 length is 12 residues. As DNA, the CDR3 is TGTGTCGACAGGGGGGCCAACTACGAGCAGTACTTC. Residues: CVDRGANYEQYF.